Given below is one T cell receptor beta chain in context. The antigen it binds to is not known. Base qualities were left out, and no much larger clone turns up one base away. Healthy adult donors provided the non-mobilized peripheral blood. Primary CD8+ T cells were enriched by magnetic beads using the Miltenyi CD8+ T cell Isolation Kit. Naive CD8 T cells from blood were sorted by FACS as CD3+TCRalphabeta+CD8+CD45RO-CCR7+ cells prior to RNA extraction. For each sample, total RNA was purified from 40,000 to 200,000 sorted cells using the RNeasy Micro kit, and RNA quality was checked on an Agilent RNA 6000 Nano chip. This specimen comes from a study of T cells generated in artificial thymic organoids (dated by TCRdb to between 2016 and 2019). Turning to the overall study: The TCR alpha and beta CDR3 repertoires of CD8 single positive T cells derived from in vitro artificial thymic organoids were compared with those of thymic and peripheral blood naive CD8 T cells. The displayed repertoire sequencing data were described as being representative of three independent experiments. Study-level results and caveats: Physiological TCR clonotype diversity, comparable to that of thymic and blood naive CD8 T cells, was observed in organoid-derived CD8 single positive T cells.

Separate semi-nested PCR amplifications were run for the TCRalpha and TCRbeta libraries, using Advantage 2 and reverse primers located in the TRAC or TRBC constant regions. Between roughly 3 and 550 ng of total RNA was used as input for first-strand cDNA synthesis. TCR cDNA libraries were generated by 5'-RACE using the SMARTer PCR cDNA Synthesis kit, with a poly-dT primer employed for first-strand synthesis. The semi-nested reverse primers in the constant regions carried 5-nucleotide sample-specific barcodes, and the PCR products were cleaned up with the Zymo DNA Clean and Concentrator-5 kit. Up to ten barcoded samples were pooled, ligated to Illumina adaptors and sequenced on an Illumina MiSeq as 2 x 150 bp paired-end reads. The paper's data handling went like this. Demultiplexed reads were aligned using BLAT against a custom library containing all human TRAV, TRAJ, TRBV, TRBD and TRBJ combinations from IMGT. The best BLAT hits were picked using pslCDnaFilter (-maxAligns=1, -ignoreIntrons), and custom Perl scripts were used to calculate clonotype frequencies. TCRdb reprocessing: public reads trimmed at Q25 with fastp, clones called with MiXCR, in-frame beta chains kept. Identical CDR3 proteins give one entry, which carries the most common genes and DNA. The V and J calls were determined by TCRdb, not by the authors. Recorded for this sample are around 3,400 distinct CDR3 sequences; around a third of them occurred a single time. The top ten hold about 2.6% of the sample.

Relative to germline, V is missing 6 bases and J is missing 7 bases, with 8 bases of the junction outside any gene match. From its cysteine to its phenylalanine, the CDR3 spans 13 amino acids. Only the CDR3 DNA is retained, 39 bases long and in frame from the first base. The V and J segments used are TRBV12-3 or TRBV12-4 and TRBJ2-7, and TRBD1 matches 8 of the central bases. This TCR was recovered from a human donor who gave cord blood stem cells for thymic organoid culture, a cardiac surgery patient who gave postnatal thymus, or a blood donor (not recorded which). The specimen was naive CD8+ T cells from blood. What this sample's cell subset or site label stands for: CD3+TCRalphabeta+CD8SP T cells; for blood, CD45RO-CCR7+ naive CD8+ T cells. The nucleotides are TGTGCCAGCAGCCTATCGGGGACAGGTGAGCAGTACTTC. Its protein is CASSLSGTGEQYF.